The entry below describes one TCR beta chain. No antigen is known for it. The data belong to a study of T cells in localized non-small cell lung cancer. Study conclusions and caveats: Sequencing covered just one tumor region, so heterogeneity cannot be ruled out. The study detected a median roughly 61 of the top 100 tumor clones in adjacent lung.

Generated by immunoSEQ multiplex PCR, the TCRdb table keeps only in-frame clones and is missing some. The sample shows 35,000 to 40,000 clones, about 87% of them seen only once. The CDR3 runs 15 residues. The sequencing here drew on peripheral blood, taken before any cancer treatment. This TCR derives from a woman between 35 and 70 years old with stage I lung adenocarcinoma. The chain has TRBV12-1 and TRBJ2-1; the D segment call TRBD2 is taken from the table without a DNA check. TRBV12-1 counts as a pseudogene. This CDR3 reads CASSLSREGYNEQFF. CDR3 nucleotide sequence: TGTGCCAGCAGCCTTTCGCGGGAGGGGTACAATGAGCAGTTCTTC.